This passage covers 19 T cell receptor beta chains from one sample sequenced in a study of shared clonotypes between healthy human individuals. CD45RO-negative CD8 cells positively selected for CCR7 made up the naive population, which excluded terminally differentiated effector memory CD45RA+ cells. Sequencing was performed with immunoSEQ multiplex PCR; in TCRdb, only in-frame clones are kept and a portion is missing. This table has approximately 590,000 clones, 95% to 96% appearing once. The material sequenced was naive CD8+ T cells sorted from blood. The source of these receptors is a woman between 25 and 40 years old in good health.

The CDR3 sequence is CASSQLYRPSGPQHF. As DNA, the CDR3 is TGTGCCAGCAGCCAATTGTACAGACCGAGCGGGCCCCAGCATTTT. The chain is built from TRBV16 and TRBJ1-5; D is undetermined. Germline assignment: CDR1 KGHSY and CDR2 FQNENV. This CDR3 spans 15 amino acids. The V end was cut by 1 base, the J end by 9 bases, with 16 bases between.

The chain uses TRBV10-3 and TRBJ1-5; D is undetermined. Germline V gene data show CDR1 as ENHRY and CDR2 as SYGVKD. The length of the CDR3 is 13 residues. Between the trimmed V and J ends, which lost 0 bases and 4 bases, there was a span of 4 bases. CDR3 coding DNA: TGTGCCATCAGTGAGTCTCTGAATCAGCCCCAGCATTTT. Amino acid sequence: CAISESLNQPQHF.

The CDR3 protein is CASSSGLGSQSYEQYF. CDR3 sequence (DNA): TGCGCCAGCAGCTCGGGTCTCGGGAGTCAGTCCTACGAGCAGTACTTC. The rearrangement uses TRBV5-1 and TRBJ2-7; tentatively, D is TRBD2 (6 bases). CDR3 length equals 16 residues. Germline V gene lookup returns CDR1 SGHRS and CDR2 YFSETQ. With 3 bases removed from V and 1 base from J, the gap between germline ends came to 17 bases. The whole variable domain, remainder taken from reference TRBV5-1 and TRBJ2-7, is KAGVTQTPRYLIKTRGQQVTLSCSPISGHRSVSWYQQTPGQGLQFLFEYFSETQRNKGNFPGRFSGRQFSNSRSEMNVSTLELGDSALYLCASSSGLGSQSYEQYFGPGTRLTVT.

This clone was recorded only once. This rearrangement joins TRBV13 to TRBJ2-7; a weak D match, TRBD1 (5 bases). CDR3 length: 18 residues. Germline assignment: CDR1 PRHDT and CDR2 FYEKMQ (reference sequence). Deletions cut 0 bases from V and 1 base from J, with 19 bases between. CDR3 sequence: CASSLGAGSEIGSYEQYF. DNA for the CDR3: TGTGCCAGCAGCTTAGGGGCAGGGTCGGAGATCGGATCCTACGAGCAGTACTTC.

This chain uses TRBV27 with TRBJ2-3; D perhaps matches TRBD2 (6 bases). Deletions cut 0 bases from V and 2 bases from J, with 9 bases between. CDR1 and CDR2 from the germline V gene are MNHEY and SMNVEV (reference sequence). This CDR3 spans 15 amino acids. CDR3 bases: TGTGCCAGCAGTTTATCTGGGAGGATCACAGATACGCAGTATTTT. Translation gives CASSLSGRITDTQYF.

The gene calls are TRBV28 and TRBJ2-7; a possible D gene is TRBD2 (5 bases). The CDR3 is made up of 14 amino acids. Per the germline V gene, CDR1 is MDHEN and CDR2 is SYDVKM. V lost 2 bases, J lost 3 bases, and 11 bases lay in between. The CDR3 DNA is TGTGCCAGCAGTTTAAGTGGGAGTTACTACGAGCAGTACTTC. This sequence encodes CASSLSGSYYEQYF.

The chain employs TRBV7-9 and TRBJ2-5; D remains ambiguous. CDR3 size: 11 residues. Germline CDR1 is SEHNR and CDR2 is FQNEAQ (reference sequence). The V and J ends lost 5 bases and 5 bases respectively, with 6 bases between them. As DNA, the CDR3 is TGTGCCAGCAGCAGTGACGAGACCCAGTACTTC. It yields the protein CASSSDETQYF.

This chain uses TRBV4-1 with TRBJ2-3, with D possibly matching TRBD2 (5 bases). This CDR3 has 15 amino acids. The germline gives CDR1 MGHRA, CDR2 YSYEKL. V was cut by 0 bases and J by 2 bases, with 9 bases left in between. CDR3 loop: CASSQDLAPTDTQYF. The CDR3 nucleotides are TGCGCCAGCAGCCAAGATTTAGCGCCCACAGATACGCAGTATTTT.

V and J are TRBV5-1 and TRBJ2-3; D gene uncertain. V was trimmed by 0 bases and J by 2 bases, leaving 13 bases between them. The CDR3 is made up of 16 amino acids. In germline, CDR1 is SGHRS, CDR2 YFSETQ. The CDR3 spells CASSLEAGSITDTQYF. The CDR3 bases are TGCGCCAGCAGCTTGGAGGCAGGCAGCATCACAGATACGCAGTATTTT.

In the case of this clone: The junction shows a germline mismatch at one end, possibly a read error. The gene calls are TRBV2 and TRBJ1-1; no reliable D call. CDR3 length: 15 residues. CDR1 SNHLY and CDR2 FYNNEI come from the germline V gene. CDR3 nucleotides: TGTGCCAGCAGTGAGACGTCTGCCGGGAACGCTGAAGCTTTCTTT. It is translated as CASSETSAGNAEAFF.

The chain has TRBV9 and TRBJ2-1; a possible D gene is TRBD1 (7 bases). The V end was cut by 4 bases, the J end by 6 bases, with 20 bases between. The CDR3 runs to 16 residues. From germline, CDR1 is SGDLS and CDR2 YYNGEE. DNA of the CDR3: TGTGCCAGCAGCCCCCTCAGGGGGGAAAGGACCAATGAGCAGTTCTTC. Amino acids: CASSPLRGERTNEQFF. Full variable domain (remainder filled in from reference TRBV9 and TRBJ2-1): DSGVTQTPKHLITATGQRVTLRCSPRSGDLSVYWYQQSLDQGLQFLIQYYNGEERAKGNILERFSAQQFPDLHSELNLSSLELGDSALYFCASSPLRGERTNEQFFGPGTRLTVL.

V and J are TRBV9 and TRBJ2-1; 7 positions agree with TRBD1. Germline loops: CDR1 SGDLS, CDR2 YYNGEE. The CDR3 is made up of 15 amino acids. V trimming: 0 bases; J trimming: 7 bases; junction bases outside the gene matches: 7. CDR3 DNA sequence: TGTGCCAGCAGCGTAGGGGGAGACAGGGTGAATGAGCAGTTCTTC. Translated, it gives CASSVGGDRVNEQFF.

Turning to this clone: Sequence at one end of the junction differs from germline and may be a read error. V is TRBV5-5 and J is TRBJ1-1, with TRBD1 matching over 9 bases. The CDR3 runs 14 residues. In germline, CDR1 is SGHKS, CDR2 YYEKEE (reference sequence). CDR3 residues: CASSLLRDRDEVFF. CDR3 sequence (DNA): TGTGCCAGCAGCTTGCTTAGGGACAGGGATGAAGTTTTCTTT. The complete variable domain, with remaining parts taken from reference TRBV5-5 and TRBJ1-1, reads DAGVTQSPTHLIKTRGQQVTLRCSPISGHKSVSWYQQVLGQGPQFIFQYYEKEERGRGNFPDRFSARQFPNYSSELNVNALLLGDSALYLCASSLLRDRDEVFFGQGTRLTVV.

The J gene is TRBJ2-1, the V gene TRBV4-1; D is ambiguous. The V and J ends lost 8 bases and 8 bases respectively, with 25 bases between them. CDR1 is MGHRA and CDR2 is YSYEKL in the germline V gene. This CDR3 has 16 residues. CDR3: CASSTSRAAGIDEQFF. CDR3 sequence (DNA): TGCGCCAGCTCAACTTCTCGGGCAGCCGGAATCGATGAGCAGTTCTTC.

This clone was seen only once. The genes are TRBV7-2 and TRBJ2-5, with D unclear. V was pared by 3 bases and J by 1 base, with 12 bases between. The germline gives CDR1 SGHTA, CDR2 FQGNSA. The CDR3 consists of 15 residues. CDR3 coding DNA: TGTGCCAGCAGCTTCTATAAGGGTGCCCAAGAGACCCAGTACTTC. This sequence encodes CASSFYKGAQETQYF.

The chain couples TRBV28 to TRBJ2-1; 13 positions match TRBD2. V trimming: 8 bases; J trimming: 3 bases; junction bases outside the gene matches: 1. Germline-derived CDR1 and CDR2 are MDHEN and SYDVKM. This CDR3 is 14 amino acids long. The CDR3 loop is CASGLAGDYNEQFF. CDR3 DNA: TGTGCCAGCGGACTAGCGGGAGACTACAATGAGCAGTTCTTC.

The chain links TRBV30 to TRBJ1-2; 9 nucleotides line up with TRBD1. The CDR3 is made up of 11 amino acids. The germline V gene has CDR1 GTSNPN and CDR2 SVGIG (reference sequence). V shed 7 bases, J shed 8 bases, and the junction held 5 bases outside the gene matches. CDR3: CAFYRGPGYTF. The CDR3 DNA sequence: TGTGCCTTCTACAGGGGGCCAGGCTACACCTTC.

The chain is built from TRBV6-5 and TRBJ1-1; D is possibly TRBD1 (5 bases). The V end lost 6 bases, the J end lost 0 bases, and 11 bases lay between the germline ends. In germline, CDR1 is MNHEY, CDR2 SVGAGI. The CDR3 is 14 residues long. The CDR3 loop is CASSNRGMNTEAFF. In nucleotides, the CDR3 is TGTGCCAGCAGCAACCGGGGCATGAACACTGAAGCTTTCTTT.

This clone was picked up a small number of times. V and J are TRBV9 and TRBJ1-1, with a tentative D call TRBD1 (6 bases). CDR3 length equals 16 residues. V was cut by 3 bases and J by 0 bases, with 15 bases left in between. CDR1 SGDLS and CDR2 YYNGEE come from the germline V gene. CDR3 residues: CASSGWTEDMNTEAFF. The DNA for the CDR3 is TGTGCCAGCAGCGGATGGACAGAGGACATGAACACTGAAGCTTTCTTT.